This TCR beta chain emerged from a study of cytomegalovirus exposure and HLA in healthy donors. PCR used 60 Vbeta primers and 13 Jbeta primers. Libraries were prepared by immunoSEQ multiplex PCR; TCRdb keeps only in-frame clonotypes and omits some of them. The listing contains around 130,000 clones. V lost 0 bases and J lost 2, with 10 bases in between. Germline CDR1 is SGHDN and CDR2 is FVKESK. There are 16 residues in the CDR3. This receptor was taken from a woman aged 55-70 years in good health and CMV-seronegative. The chain links TRBV14 to TRBJ1-4, with a possible D match to TRBD1 (5 bases). The sequencing sample was made of PBMCs. CDR3 residues: CASSQEGPGTNEKLFF. The CDR3 nucleotides read TGTGCCAGCAGCCAAGAGGGGCCCGGGACTAATGAAAAACTGTTTTTT.